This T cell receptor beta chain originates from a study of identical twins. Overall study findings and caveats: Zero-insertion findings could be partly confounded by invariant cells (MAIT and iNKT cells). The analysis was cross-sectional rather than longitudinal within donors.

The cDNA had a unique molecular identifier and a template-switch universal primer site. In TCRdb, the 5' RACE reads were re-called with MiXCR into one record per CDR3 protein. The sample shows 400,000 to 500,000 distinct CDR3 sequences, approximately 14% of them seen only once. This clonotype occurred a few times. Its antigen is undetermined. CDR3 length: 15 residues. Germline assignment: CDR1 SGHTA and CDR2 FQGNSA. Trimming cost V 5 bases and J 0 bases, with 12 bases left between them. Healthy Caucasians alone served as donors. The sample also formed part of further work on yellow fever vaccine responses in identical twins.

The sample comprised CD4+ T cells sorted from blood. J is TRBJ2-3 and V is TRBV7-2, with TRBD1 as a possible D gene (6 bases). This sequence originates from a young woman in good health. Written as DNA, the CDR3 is TGTGCCAGCAGCCTCTTCAGGGGAAGCACAGATACGCAGTATTTT. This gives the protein CASSLFRGSTDTQYF.